A single sample is the source of the 5 T cell receptor beta chains below, sequenced in a study of cytomegalovirus exposure and HLA in healthy donors. The PCR ran on 60 Vbeta and 13 Jbeta primers. Profiling relied on immunoSEQ multiplex PCR, and the TCRdb table lists in-frame clones only, not all of them. Here the sample spans 100,000 to 150,000 clones, about 80% being singletons. The sample consisted of PBMCs. The receptors here all came from a man aged 40-55 years in good health and CMV-seronegative.

This rearrangement joins TRBV13 to TRBJ2-5; a weak D match, TRBD1 (6 bases). V was shortened by 0 bases and J by 0 bases, with 20 bases between the two germline ends. The CDR3 is made up of 19 amino acids. Per the germline V gene, CDR1 is PRHDT and CDR2 is FYEKMQ (reference sequence). The CDR3 nucleotides read TGTGCCAGCAGCTTAGGAGTATTAGACCCGGGACAATACCAAGAGACCCAGTACTTC. Residues: CASSLGVLDPGQYQETQYF. Variable domain in full (rest from reference TRBV13 and TRBJ2-5): AAGVIQSPRHLIKEKRETATLKCYPIPRHDTVYWYQQGPGQDPQFLISFYEKMQSDKGSIPDRFSAQQFSDYHSELNMSSLELGDSALYFCASSLGVLDPGQYQETQYFGPGTRLLVL.

DNA of the CDR3: TGCGCCAGCAGCTTCGGGGGGCTAAGCACAGATACGCAGTATTTT. Its translation is CASSFGGLSTDTQYF. The chain employs TRBV5-1 and TRBJ2-3, with D possibly being TRBD2 (7 bases). The CDR3 is 15 amino acids. Germline CDR1 reads SGHRS; CDR2 reads YFSETQ. The ends were cut back, 2 bases at V and 0 bases at J, with 10 bases in the middle.

This sequence joins TRBV5-1 and TRBJ2-1; 11 nucleotides agree with TRBD2. V lost 0 bases, J lost 9 bases, and 5 bases stayed unmatched. The CDR3 spans 15 residues. Germline V CDR1 and CDR2: SGHRS, YFSETQ. In DNA form, the CDR3 reads TGCGCCAGCAGCTTGGGGGTAGCGGGGGGGAGTGAGCAGTTCTTC. It specifies CASSLGVAGGSEQFF.

This sequence joins TRBV5-4 and TRBJ2-2; 7 bases line up with TRBD1. The ends lost 3 bases at V and 0 bases at J; junction bases unmatched: 5. Germline CDR1 SGHNT, CDR2 YYREEE (reference sequence). The CDR3 spans 16 residues. Here the CDR3 reads CASSWRTGSNTGELFF. DNA for the CDR3: TGTGCCAGCAGCTGGAGGACAGGTTCGAACACCGGGGAGCTGTTTTTT. The entire variable domain, with the rest obtained from reference TRBV5-4 and TRBJ2-2, is as follows: ETGVTQSPTHLIKTRGQQVTLRCSSQSGHNTVSWYQQALGQGPQFIFQYYREEENGRGNFPPRFSGLQFPNYSSELNVNALELDDSALYLCASSWRTGSNTGELFFGEGSRLTVL.

V is TRBV4-1 and J is TRBJ1-2; TRBD1 matches at 9 bases. Germline V gene sequence: CDR1 MGHRA, CDR2 YSYEKL. This CDR3 spans 14 amino acids. With V trimmed by 4 bases and J by 5 bases, 5 bases remained unmatched. This chain's CDR3 is CASSPRDREYGYTF. The CDR3 DNA is TGCGCCAGCAGCCCCCGGGACAGGGAGTATGGCTACACCTTC.